Below, one TCR beta chain is given with its context. Antigen: not known. This CDR3 has 13 residues. The V end was cut by 2 bases, the J end by 6 bases, with 9 bases between. Germline V gene data show CDR1 as MNHEY and CDR2 as SMNVEV (reference sequence). These data belong to a study of T cell responses to AZD1222 COVID-19 vaccine. The table came from immunoSEQ multiplex PCR; TCRdb's copy has only in-frame clones and leaves some out. The repertoire holds about 150,000 clones, with 94% as singletons. Study-wide results and limits: At baseline, seropositivity was found in only a handful of AZD1222 recipients.

The sequence came from an adult in good health. V and J are TRBV27 and TRBJ2-3; tentatively, D is TRBD2 (6 bases). The input for sequencing was peripheral blood, taken on day 0 of AZD1222 vaccination. CDR3: CASSLGRSDTQYF. CDR3 DNA sequence: TGTGCCAGCAGTTTAGGGAGGTCTGATACGCAGTATTTT.